Here is one T cell receptor (beta chain) with its context. Trimming removed 4 bases at V and 0 bases at J, with 18 bases between. CDR1 is LNHNV, CDR2 YYDKDF, per germline (reference sequence). The CDR3 consists of 17 residues. The sample originates from a study of blood T cell repertoires in COVID-19. Recruits, aged 18 to 89 years, lived in 24 US areas. Participants reported their clinical history, and cohort assignment relied on those reports. Cohort 3 donors were reported recovered after two negative PCRs, clearance, or symptom resolution. Methods used by the authors: Reference gene primer amplification yielded estimated nucleated cell counts. Repertoires were generated with immunoSEQ multiplex PCR, while TCRdb's copy carries only in-frame clones and drops some. From that table come the V and J calls and clone size; the DNA was used to work out D and trimming. The table shows roughly 250,000 clones, with around 90% occurring only once.

The sample was PBMCs or T cells enriched from blood (not recorded which). The chain carries TRBV15 and TRBJ1-1, with unresolved D. The source is a woman aged 45-65 years who had recovered from COVID-19. The DNA for the CDR3 is TGTGCCACCAGCACGCTACGGGAGGGAATGCTGAACACTGAAGCTTTCTTT. Its protein product is CATSTLREGMLNTEAFF.